The 9 T cell receptor beta chains listed next were all sequenced from one sample in a study of cytomegalovirus exposure and HLA in healthy donors. It was with 60 Vbeta and 13 Jbeta primers that the PCR ran. Profiled with immunoSEQ multiplex PCR; TCRdb holds only in-frame clones, not every one. The sample lists approximately 280,000 clones; 80% to 90% were seen once. The specimen was PBMCs. These receptors came from a woman under 30 in good health and CMV-seronegative.

Regarding this clone: An end of the junction differs from the germline gene, which may be a read error. This chain connects TRBV7-9 to TRBJ1-2; 7 positions agree with TRBD1. Germline-derived CDR1 and CDR2 are SEHNR and FQNEAQ (reference sequence). CDR3 length: 14 residues. The CDR3 protein is CSSSSQTGPYGYTF. CDR3 DNA sequence: TGTTCCAGCAGCTCTCAGACAGGGCCTTATGGCTACACCTTC.

The chain links TRBV10-1 to TRBJ1-2; D is perhaps TRBD1 (6 bases). Per germline, CDR1 WNHNN and CDR2 SYGVQD (reference sequence). The CDR3 is 17 amino acids. The V end lost 3 bases, the J end lost 3 bases, and 20 bases lay between the germline ends. CDR3 loop: CASSDRGPTCNDYGYTF. In DNA, the CDR3 is TGCGCCAGCAGTGACAGGGGCCCCACCTGTAACGACTATGGCTACACCTTC.

This clone was picked up one time. The chain is built from TRBV21-1 and TRBJ1-4; TRBD1 is taken as the D call from the table, unchecked against the DNA. TRBV21-1 is noted as a pseudogene. The CDR3 spans 15 residues. The CDR3 region has the DNA TGTGCCAGCAAGGAGGGACAGGGGCCTAATGAAAAACTGTTTTTT. It yields the protein CASKEGQGPNEKLFF.

The chain links TRBV6-1 to TRBJ2-7; D is possibly TRBD1 (6 bases). Germline V gene data show CDR1 as MNHNS and CDR2 as SASEGT. The CDR3 consists of 15 residues. The V and J ends lost 6 bases and 0 bases respectively, with 15 bases between them. The CDR3 is CASRTGTSASYEQYF. CDR3 in DNA: TGTGCCAGCAGAACAGGGACGAGTGCCTCCTACGAGCAGTACTTC.

The chain couples TRBV10-2 to TRBJ2-7; 7 nucleotides line up with TRBD2. V lost 3 bases and J lost 7; bases outside the gene matches: 12. The CDR3 sequence is 15 residues long. CDR1 is WSHSY, CDR2 SAAADI, per germline. CDR3 protein: CASSDARTSEFEQYF. CDR3 bases: TGCGCCAGCAGTGATGCCCGAACTAGCGAGTTTGAGCAGTACTTC.

The V and J genes are TRBV2 and TRBJ2-3; 8 positions agree with TRBD2. This CDR3 has 14 amino acids. V lost 7 bases and J lost 2; bases outside the gene matches: 5. Germline V CDR1 and CDR2: SNHLY, FYNNEI. CDR3 amino acids: CASIRGGLTDTQYF. In DNA, the CDR3 is TGTGCCAGCATCCGGGGGGGGCTCACAGATACGCAGTATTTT.

A word on this clone: This sample also contains other DNA sequences that code for the same CDR3. The chain carries TRBV6-5 and TRBJ1-2; 8 bases are shared with TRBD1. The V segment lost 2 bases and the J segment 4 bases; nucleotides outside the gene matches: 3. The CDR3 is 14 amino acids. Germline CDR1 reads MNHEY; CDR2 reads SVGAGI. This chain's CDR3 is CASSYRDRGYGYTF. CDR3 sequence (DNA): TGTGCCAGCAGTTACCGCGACAGGGGCTATGGCTACACCTTC.

The genes are TRBV7-2 and TRBJ2-3, with 7 bases aligning to TRBD2. The germline V gene encodes CDR1 SGHTA and CDR2 FQGNSA. J gave up 2 bases and V 7 bases, and 9 bases lay outside the gene matches. The CDR3 sequence is 15 residues long. The CDR3 loop reads CASKPAGLTTDTQYF. Here the CDR3 DNA reads TGTGCCAGCAAACCAGCGGGGTTAACCACAGATACGCAGTATTTT.

This chain uses TRBV5-1 with TRBJ1-2; the match to TRBD1 covers 8 bases. J lost 8 bases, V lost 0 bases, and 6 bases had no gene match. The CDR3 consists of 14 residues. Germline V lookup: CDR1 SGHRS, CDR2 YFSETQ. CDR3 residues: CASSLVTGDGGYTF. The CDR3 DNA reads as TGCGCCAGCAGCTTGGTGACAGGGGACGGCGGCTACACCTTC.